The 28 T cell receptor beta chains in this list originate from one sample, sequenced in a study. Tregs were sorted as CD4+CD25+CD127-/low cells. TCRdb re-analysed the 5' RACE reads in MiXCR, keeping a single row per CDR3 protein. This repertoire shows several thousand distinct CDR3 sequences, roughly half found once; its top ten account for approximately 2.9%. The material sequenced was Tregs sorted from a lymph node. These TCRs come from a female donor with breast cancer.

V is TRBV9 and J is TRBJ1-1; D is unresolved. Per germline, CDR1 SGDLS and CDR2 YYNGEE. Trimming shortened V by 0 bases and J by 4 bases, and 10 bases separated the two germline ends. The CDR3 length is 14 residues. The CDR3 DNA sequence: TGTGCCAGCAGCGTAGGATGGGCAAGCACTGAAGCTTTCTTT. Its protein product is CASSVGWASTEAFF. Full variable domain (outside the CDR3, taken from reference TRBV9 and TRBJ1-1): DSGVTQTPKHLITATGQRVTLRCSPRSGDLSVYWYQQSLDQGLQFLIQYYNGEERAKGNILERFSAQQFPDLHSELNLSSLELGDSALYFCASSVGWASTEAFFGQGTRLTVV.

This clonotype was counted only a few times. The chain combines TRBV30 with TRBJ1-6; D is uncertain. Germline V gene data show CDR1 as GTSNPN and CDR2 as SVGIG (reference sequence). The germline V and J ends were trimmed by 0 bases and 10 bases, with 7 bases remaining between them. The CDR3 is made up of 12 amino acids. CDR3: CAWSVGISPLHF. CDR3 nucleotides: TGTGCCTGGAGTGTCGGTATCTCACCCCTCCACTTT.

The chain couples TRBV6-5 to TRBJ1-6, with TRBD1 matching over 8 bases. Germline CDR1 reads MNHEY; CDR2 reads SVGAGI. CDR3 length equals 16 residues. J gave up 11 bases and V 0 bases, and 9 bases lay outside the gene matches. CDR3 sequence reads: CASSYSDGTGVTPLHF. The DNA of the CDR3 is TGTGCCAGCAGTTACTCGGACGGGACAGGAGTTACACCCCTCCACTTT.

The CDR3 spells CASSGGFGQPYEQYF. In nucleotides, the CDR3 is TGTGCCAGCAGTGGTGGTTTCGGACAGCCCTACGAGCAGTACTTC. J is TRBJ2-7 and V is TRBV2, with D maybe TRBD1 (6 bases). The CDR3 has 15 amino acids. V was clipped by 4 bases and J by 2 bases, with 15 bases between them. Germline CDR1 SNHLY, CDR2 FYNNEI.

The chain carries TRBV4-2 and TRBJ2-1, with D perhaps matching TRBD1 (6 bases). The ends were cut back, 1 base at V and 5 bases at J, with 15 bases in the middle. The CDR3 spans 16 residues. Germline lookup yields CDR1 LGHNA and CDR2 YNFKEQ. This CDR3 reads CASSQVSGQPHNEQFF. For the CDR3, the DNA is TGTGCCAGCAGCCAAGTGTCAGGACAGCCACACAATGAGCAGTTCTTC.

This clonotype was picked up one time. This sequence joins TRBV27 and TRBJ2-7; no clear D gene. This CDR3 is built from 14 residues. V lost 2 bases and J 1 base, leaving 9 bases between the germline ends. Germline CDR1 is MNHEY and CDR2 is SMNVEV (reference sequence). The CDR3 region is CASSLSTESYEQYF. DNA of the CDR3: TGTGCCAGCAGTTTAAGTACAGAGTCCTACGAGCAGTACTTC.

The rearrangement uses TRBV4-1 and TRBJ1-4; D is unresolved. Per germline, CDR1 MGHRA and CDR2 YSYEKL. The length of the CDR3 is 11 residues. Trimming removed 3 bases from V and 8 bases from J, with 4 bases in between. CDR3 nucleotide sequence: TGCGCCAGCAGCCAGGCCGAAAAACTGTTTTTT. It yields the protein CASSQAEKLFF.

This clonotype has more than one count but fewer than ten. CDR3 amino acids: CASSNYLGTGNTGELFF. DNA for the CDR3: TGTGCCAGCAGTAATTACCTAGGGACAGGGAACACCGGGGAGCTGTTTTTT. This chain uses TRBV12-3 or TRBV12-4 with TRBJ2-2, with 8 nucleotides matching TRBD1. V dropped 5 bases and J dropped 1; count of bases not matched to a gene: 9. The CDR3 loop spans 17 amino acids.

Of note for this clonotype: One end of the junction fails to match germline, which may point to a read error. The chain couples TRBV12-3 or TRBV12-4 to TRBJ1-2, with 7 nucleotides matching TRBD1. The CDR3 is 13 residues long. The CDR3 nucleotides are TGTGCCAGCAGTCCACAGGGGAACTATGGCTACATCTTC. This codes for CASSPQGNYGYIF.

The CDR3 sequence: CASKQRTLITEAFF. The DNA of the CDR3 is TGCGCCAGCAAACAAAGGACCTTAATCACTGAAGCTTTCTTT. V and J are TRBV10-1 and TRBJ1-1; D is ambiguous. The CDR3 consists of 14 residues. Germline lookup yields CDR1 WNHNN and CDR2 SYGVQD (reference sequence). V lost 7 bases, J lost 4 bases, and 16 bases lay in between.

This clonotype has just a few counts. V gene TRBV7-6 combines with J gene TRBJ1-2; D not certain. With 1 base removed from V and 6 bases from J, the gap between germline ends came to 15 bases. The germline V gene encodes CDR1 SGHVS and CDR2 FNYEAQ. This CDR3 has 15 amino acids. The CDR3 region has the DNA TGTGCCAGCAGCTTAGAAGCTCGAGGGTTGGATGGCTACACCTTC. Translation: CASSLEARGLDGYTF. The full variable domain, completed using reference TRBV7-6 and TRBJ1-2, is GAGVSQSPRYKVTKRGQDVALRCDPISGHVSLYWYRQALGQGPEFLTYFNYEAQQDKSGLPNDRFSAERPEGSISTLTIQRTEQRDSAMYRCASSLEARGLDGYTFGSGTRLTVV.

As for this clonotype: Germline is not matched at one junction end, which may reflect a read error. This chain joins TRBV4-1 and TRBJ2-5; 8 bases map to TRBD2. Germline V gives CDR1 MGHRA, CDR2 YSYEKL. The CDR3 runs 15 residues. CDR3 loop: CASSQDRGGQETQYF. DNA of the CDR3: TGCGCAAGCAGCCAAGATCGGGGGGGCCAAGAGACCCAGTACTTC.

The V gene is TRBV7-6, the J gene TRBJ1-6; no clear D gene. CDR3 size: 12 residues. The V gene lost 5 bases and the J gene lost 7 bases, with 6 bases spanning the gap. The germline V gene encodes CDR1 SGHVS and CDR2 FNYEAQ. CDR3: CASSAGNSPLHF. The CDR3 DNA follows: TGTGCCAGCAGCGCGGGGAATTCACCCCTCCACTTT.

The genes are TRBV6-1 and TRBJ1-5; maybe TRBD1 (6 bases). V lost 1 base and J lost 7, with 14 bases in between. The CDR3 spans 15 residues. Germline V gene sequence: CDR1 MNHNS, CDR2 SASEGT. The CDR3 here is CASSEDGTSGQPQHF. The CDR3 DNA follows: TGTGCCAGCAGTGAAGACGGGACATCAGGCCAGCCCCAGCATTTT.

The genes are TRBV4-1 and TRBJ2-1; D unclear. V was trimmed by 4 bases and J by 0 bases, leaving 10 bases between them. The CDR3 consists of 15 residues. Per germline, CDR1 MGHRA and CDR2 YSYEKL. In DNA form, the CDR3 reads TGCGCCAGCAGCCTAAGTTCGAGCTCCTACAATGAGCAGTTCTTC. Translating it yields CASSLSSSSYNEQFF.

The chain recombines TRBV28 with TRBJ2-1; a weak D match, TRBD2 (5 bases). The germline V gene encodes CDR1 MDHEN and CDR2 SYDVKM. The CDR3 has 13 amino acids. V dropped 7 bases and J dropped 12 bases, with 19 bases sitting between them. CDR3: CASTEDSRRGQFF. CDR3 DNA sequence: TGTGCCAGCACTGAGGACTCGCGCCGGGGGCAGTTCTTC.

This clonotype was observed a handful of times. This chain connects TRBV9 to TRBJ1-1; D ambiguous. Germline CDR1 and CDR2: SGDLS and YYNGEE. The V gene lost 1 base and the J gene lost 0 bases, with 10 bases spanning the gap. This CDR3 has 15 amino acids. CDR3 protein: CASSVNPSMNTEAFF. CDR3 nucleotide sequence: TGTGCCAGCAGCGTAAACCCAAGCATGAACACTGAAGCTTTCTTT.

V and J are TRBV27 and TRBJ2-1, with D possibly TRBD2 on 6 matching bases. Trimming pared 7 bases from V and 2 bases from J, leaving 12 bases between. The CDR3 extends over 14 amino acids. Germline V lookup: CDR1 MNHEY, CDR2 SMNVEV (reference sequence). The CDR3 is CASKRGTAYNEQFF. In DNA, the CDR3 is TGTGCCAGCAAGCGAGGGACTGCCTACAATGAGCAGTTCTTC.

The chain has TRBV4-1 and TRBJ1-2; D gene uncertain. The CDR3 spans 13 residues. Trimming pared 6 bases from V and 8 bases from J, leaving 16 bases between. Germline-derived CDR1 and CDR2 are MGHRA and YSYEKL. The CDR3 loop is CASRDGVSEGYTF. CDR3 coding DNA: TGCGCCAGCAGGGATGGGGTGTCGGAAGGCTACACCTTC.

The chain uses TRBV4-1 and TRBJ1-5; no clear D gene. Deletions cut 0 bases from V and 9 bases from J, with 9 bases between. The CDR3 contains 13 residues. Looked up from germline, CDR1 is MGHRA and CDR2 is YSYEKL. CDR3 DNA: TGCGCCAGCAGCCAAGAAATGGTATGGCCCCAGCATTTT. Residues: CASSQEMVWPQHF.

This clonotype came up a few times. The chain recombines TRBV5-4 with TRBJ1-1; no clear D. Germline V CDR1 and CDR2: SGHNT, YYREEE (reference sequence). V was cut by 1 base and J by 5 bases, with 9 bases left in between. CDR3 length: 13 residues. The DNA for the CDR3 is TGTGCCAGCAGCTTGATGCTTTCTACTGAAGCTTTCTTT. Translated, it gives CASSLMLSTEAFF.

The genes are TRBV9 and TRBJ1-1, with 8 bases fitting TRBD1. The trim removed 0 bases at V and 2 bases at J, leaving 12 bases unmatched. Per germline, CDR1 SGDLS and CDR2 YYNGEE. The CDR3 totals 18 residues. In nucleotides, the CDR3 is TGTGCCAGCAGCGTAGGGACAGGGAATAGAGGGGGAAACACTGAAGCTTTCTTT. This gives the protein CASSVGTGNRGGNTEAFF.

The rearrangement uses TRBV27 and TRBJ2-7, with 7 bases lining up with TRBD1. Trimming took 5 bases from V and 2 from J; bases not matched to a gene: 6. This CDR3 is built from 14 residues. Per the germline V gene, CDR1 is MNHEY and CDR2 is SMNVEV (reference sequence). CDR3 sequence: CASSPWDSTYEQYF. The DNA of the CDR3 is TGTGCCAGCAGTCCCTGGGACAGTACCTACGAGCAGTACTTC.

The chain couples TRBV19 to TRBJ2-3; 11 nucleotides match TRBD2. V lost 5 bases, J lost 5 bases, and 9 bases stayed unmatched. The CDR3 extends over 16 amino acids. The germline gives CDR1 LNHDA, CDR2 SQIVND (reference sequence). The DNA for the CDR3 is TGTGCCAGTAGTTTAGCTAGCGGGAGGTTCGAAGATACGCAGTATTTT. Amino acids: CASSLASGRFEDTQYF. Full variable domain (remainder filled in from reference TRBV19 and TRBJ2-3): DGGITQSPKYLFRKEGQNVTLSCEQNLNHDAMYWYRQDPGQGLRLIYYSQIVNDFQKGDIAEGYSVSREKKESFPLTVTSAQKNPTAFYLCASSLASGRFEDTQYFGPGTRLTVL.

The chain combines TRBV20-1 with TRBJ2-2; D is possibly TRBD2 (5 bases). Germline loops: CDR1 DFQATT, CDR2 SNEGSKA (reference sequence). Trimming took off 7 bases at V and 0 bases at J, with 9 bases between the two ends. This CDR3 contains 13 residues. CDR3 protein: CSGTGTNTGELFF. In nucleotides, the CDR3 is TGCAGTGGGACCGGGACGAACACCGGGGAGCTGTTTTTT.

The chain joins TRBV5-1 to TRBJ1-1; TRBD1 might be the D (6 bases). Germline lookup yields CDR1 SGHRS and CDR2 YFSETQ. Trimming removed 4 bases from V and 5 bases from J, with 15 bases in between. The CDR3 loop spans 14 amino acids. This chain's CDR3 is CASSAEGGRTEAFF. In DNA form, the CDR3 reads TGCGCCAGCAGCGCTGAGGGGGGCAGGACTGAAGCTTTCTTT.

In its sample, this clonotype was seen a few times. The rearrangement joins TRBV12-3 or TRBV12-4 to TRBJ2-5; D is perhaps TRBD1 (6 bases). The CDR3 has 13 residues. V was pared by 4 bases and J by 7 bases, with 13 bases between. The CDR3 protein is CASSSGTPGTQYF. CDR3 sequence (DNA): TGTGCCAGCAGTTCCGGGACACCGGGGACCCAGTACTTC.

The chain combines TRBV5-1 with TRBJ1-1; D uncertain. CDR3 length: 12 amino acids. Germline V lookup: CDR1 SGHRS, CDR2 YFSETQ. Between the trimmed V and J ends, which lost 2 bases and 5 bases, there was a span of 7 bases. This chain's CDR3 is CASSFRGTEAFF. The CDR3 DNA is TGCGCCAGCAGCTTTCGGGGAACTGAAGCTTTCTTT.